This is a list of T cell receptor beta chains from one sample in a study of blood T cell repertoires in COVID-19. The table came from immunoSEQ multiplex PCR; TCRdb's copy has only in-frame clones and leaves some out. Of about 150,000 clones in the sample, about four fifths are singletons; the top ten hold about 29%. Material for sequencing was peripheral blood. The receptors originated from a woman aged 55-69 years with acute or convalescent COVID-19. The CDR3 runs from the conserved cysteine through the conserved F or W. The D gene is left open where the match is weak. A clone size is listed for some rows: how often the clone was seen (once, few, many), or a class if it is expanded.

TRBV11-3	-	TRBJ2-2	-	CASSFVLGEQNTGELFF	TGTGCCAGCAGCTTCGTGTTGGGAGAACAGAACACCGGGGAGCTGTTTTTT
TRBV11-2	-	TRBJ1-2	TRBD1	CASSSITGGVEGYTF	TGTGCCAGCAGCTCCATCACAGGGGGCGTGGAGGGCTACACCTTC
TRBV3-1/TRBV3-2	-	TRBJ1-1	TRBD1	CASSPGTDFEAFF	TGTGCCAGCAGCCCCGGGACAGACTTTGAAGCTTTCTTT
TRBV7-3	-	TRBJ2-3	-	CASSLTGRGTQYF	TGTGCCAGCAGCTTAACGGGCCGGGGTACGCAGTATTTT
TRBV11-2	-	TRBJ1-1	-	CASSSQGIGEAFF	TGTGCCAGCAGCTCGCAGGGGATCGGTGAAGCTTTCTTT
TRBV19	-	TRBJ1-5	TRBD1	CASRRDSSNQPQHF	TGTGCCAGTAGGCGGGACAGTAGCAATCAGCCCCAGCATTTT
TRBV5-1	-	TRBJ2-7	-	CASSITRGTYEQYF	TGCGCCAGCAGCATCACGAGGGGGACCTACGAGCAGTACTTC
TRBV7-2	-	TRBJ2-5	-	CASRQRNGGQETQYF	TGTGCCAGCCGCCAACGGAACGGGGGACAAGAGACCCAGTACTTC
TRBV1	-	TRBJ2-6	-	CTSSRGFRGSGANVLTF	TGCACCAGCAGCCGCGGCTTCAGGGGAAGTGGGGCCAACGTCCTGACTTTC
TRBV6-6	-	TRBJ2-7	-	CASSPDGGEQYF	TGTGCCAGCAGCCCAGACGGGGGCGAGCAGTACTTC
TRBV7-9	-	TRBJ1-2	TRBD1	CASSLAVTGYGYTF	TGTGCCAGCAGCTTAGCGGTGACAGGGTACGGCTACACCTTC
TRBV18	-	TRBJ1-6	-	CASSPNGRVDSPLHF	TGTGCCAGCTCACCAAACGGCAGGGTTGATTCACCCCTCCACTTT
TRBV3-1/TRBV3-2	once	TRBJ1-3	-	CASSLGDISFSGNTIYF	TGTGCCAGCAGCCTGGGGGACATTTCTTTCTCTGGAAACACCATATATTTT
TRBV25-1	-	TRBJ2-2	TRBD1	CASSGDRVYTGELFF	TGTGCCAGCAGTGGGGACAGGGTCTACACCGGGGAGCTGTTTTTT
TRBV5-8	-	TRBJ1-5	-	CASSLDPRGRLNQPQHF	TGTGCCAGCAGCTTGGACCCCAGGGGTCGTCTCAATCAGCCCCAGCATTTT
TRBV19	-	TRBJ2-3	-	CASSHDRGTITDTQYF	TGTGCCAGTAGTCATGACCGGGGGACGATCACAGATACGCAGTATTTT
TRBV7-2	-	TRBJ2-2	TRBD1	CASFTTGLTGELFF	TGTGCCAGCTTCACGACAGGGCTCACCGGGGAGCTGTTTTTT
TRBV5-6	-	TRBJ1-6	-	CASSLLTGNNSPLHF	TGTGCCAGCAGCTTGCTTACCGGGAATAATTCACCCCTCCACTTT
TRBV11-3	-	TRBJ1-1	-	CASSLGSGEAFF	TGTGCCAGCAGCTTAGGGTCGGGGGAAGCTTTCTTT
TRBV3-1/TRBV3-2	-	TRBJ1-3	-	CASSPSSPRGWRSTIYF	TGTGCCAGCAGCCCCAGCAGCCCTCGGGGTTGGAGGAGCACCATATATTTT
TRBV28	-	TRBJ1-5	-	CASSNQGFQPQHF	TGTGCCAGCAGTAATCAGGGGTTCCAGCCCCAGCATTTT
TRBV6-5	-	TRBJ1-5	TRBD1	CASSQDRGHQPQHF	TGTGCCAGCAGTCAGGACAGGGGGCACCAGCCCCAGCATTTT
TRBV19	-	TRBJ2-5	-	CASSILAGLETQYF	TGTGCCAGTAGTATCTTGGCGGGCTTGGAGACCCAGTACTTC
TRBV10-1	-	TRBJ2-1	-	CASSEGQRVNEQFF	TGCGCCAGCAGTGAGGGACAAAGGGTAAATGAGCAGTTCTTC
TRBV27	-	TRBJ2-1	TRBD2	CASSPAGGNNEQFF	TGTGCCAGCAGTCCAGCGGGGGGCAACAATGAGCAGTTCTTC
TRBV28	-	TRBJ2-5	-	CASSLAVGTQYF	TGTGCCAGCAGTTTAGCGGTGGGGACCCAGTACTTC
TRBV6-5	-	TRBJ1-6	-	CAIRQASSYNSPLHF	TGTGCCATACGACAGGCTTCGTCCTATAATTCACCCCTCCACTTT
TRBV5-1	-	TRBJ1-2	-	CASSFTGNYGYTF	TGCGCCAGCAGCTTTACAGGGAACTATGGCTACACCTTC
TRBV24-1	-	TRBJ2-1	TRBD1	CATSRTGSLYNEQFF	TGTGCCACCAGTAGGACAGGTTCTTTATACAATGAGCAGTTCTTC
TRBV9	-	TRBJ2-1	TRBD2	CASSAGTSFNNEQFF	TGTGCCAGCAGCGCTGGGACTAGCTTTAACAATGAGCAGTTCTTC
TRBV19	-	TRBJ2-2	TRBD1	CASSRQGSTGELFF	TGTGCCAGTAGTCGACAGGGATCAACCGGGGAGCTGTTTTTT
TRBV4-2	once	TRBJ1-3	-	CASSQVVTGPGNTIYF	TGTGCCAGCAGCCAAGTGGTGACGGGTCCTGGAAACACCATATATTTT
TRBV11-2	-	TRBJ1-1	-	CASSFGGDTEAFF	TGTGCCAGCAGCTTTGGCGGGGACACTGAAGCTTTCTTT
TRBV30	-	TRBJ1-6	-	CAWATDGNSPLHF	TGTGCCTGGGCTACAGATGGAAATTCACCCCTCCACTTT
TRBV7-9	-	TRBJ2-1	TRBD2	CASPAGYNEQFF	TGTGCCAGCCCAGCGGGATACAATGAGCAGTTCTTC
TRBV5-1	-	TRBJ1-1	TRBD1	CASSPRGPGNTEAFF	TGCGCCAGCAGCCCCAGGGGGCCGGGGAACACTGAAGCTTTCTTT
TRBV7-9	-	TRBJ1-2	TRBD1	CASSPGGSNFNYGYTF	TGTGCCAGCAGCCCAGGGGGCAGTAACTTTAACTATGGCTACACCTTC
TRBV2	-	TRBJ1-5	TRBD1	CASSEDRINQPQHF	TGTGCCAGCAGCGAGGACAGGATAAATCAGCCCCAGCATTTT
TRBV3-1/TRBV3-2	-	TRBJ1-2	-	CASSRGGLNGYTF	TGTGCCAGCAGCCGGGGGGGGCTTAATGGCTACACCTTC
TRBV5-3	-	TRBJ1-3	-	CARSLDGSGNTIYF	TGTGCCAGAAGCTTGGACGGCTCTGGAAACACCATATATTTT
TRBV6-5	-	TRBJ1-4	TRBD1	CASSRQGLREEKLFF	TGTGCCAGCAGCAGACAGGGGCTTAGAGAGGAAAAACTGTTTTTT
TRBV5-1	-	TRBJ2-3	-	CASRAASSSSTDTQYF	TGCGCCAGCAGGGCGGCGAGCTCCAGTAGCACAGATACGCAGTATTTT
TRBV27	-	TRBJ2-7	-	CASSSWEALGSYEQYF	TGTGCCAGCAGTTCGTGGGAGGCCTTGGGATCCTACGAGCAGTACTTC
TRBV18	-	TRBJ2-3	TRBD2	CASSPGTSVYTQYF	TGTGCCAGCTCACCTGGGACTAGCGTCTATACGCAGTATTTT
TRBV19	-	TRBJ1-5	-	CASTGSLRQPQHF	TGTGCCAGTACAGGGTCATTGCGACAGCCCCAGCATTTT
TRBV7-3	-	TRBJ1-2	TRBD1	CASSPQAGTDYGYTF	TGTGCCAGCAGCCCTCAGGCCGGGACAGACTATGGCTACACCTTC
TRBV6-5	-	TRBJ1-4	-	CASSRQTSNEKLFF	TGTGCCAGCTCTCGACAGACCTCTAATGAAAAACTGTTTTTT
TRBV28	-	TRBJ1-1	-	CASSVEGNTEAFF	TGTGCCAGCAGTGTTGAGGGGAACACTGAAGCTTTCTTT
TRBV10-3	-	TRBJ1-6	TRBD1	CAISSREDRGYSPLHF	TGTGCCATCAGTTCACGAGAGGACAGGGGATACTCACCCCTCCACTTT